The present T cell receptor (beta chain) was sequenced within a study of T-cell memory formation after mild COVID-19 (dated by TCRdb to the early 2020s). Regarding the complete study: TCR sequence clusters from the two donors were largely donor specific. T-cell clones expanding and contracting after mild COVID-19 in a couple of donors were tracked by longitudinal TCRalpha and TCRbeta repertoire sequencing. Two young, previously healthy adult volunteers, one female and one male, were included in the cohort. What the authors observed across the whole study: Some responding clones were found in pre-infection memory, which suggests that pre-existing cross-reactive memory T cells took part in the SARS-CoV-2 response. Contracting CD4+ clones appeared mostly in the CM and EM memory subsets, whereas CD8+ clones were enriched in EMRA. The second-wave clones that peaked on day 37 were not confirmed to be SARS-CoV-2 specific. From day 15 to 85, contracting clones showed balanced CD4/CD8 phenotypes, whereas a second wave of clones that expanded from day 15 to 37 leaned towards CD4+. Only a couple of mild cases were covered in the study, and larger cohorts including severe cases with pre-infection samples were considered necessary.

This sample was sequenced with an Illumina NovaSeq 6000. Using 5'RACE with constant-segment primers, TCRalpha and TCRbeta cDNA libraries were constructed, with sample barcodes and unique molecular identifiers added in the process. Trizol reagent was used to extract RNA from every sample. Amplification of the libraries took two PCR steps, and the second step added a second sample barcode plus Illumina TruSeq adapters. Sequencing of libraries was performed on an Illumina NovaSeq with 2 x 150 bp paired-end reads. On the study's bioinformatics: With migec v1.2.7, reads were demultiplexed and then collapsed into UMI-guided consensus sequences. Using mixcr v2.1.11, the UMI consensuses were aligned to TRA and TRB V and J templates and assembled into clonotypes. A clonotype was counted as expanded or contracted only if both edgeR and NoisET called the change significant, with noise models trained on biological replicates. edgeR calls used a false discovery rate-adjusted p below 0.01 and a log2 fold-change threshold of 1. As an exploratory analysis of dynamics, PCA with hierarchical clustering was applied to max-normalized trajectories of the 1000 most abundant clonotypes. Separately sequenced CD4+ and CD8+ repertoires were used to assign the CD4 or CD8 phenotype of responding clones. TCRdb redid the processing of the public reads, applying fastp at Q25 and MiXCR, and retained in-frame beta chains. For every CDR3 protein sequence, its rows merge into one entry that carries the most common genes and DNA. The V and J calls were determined by TCRdb, not by the authors. The sample table records around 60,000 distinct CDR3 sequences; 9.5% of these occur just once. The leading ten clones occupy about 1.2% of the sample.

Ficoll-Paque density gradient centrifugation was the method used to isolate PBMCs. Notes on this clonotype: Its antigen target is currently unknown. The record has no base qualities; no much larger clone is one base away.

The sample consisted of PBMCs or a T cell subset sorted from them (not recorded which). The sequence came from a man aged 18 to 35 who had mild COVID-19 (a few samples of this study predate the infection). The sample titles of this study are shuffled in the database, so cell type and time point are left out; the donor was told from shared clones.

CDR3 loop: CASSGTYTEAFF. The bases read TGTGCCAGCAGTGGGACTTACACTGAAGCTTTCTTT. The rearrangement combines TRBV6-5 with TRBJ1-1; TRBD1 could be the D gene, as 5 bases match. The V end loses 5 bases and the J end loses 3 bases, and a stretch of 7 bases separates them. The CDR3 goes from the cysteine to the phenylalanine over 12 residues. Only the CDR3 portion is preserved as DNA: 36 bases, with reading frame beginning at the first base. The germline V gene provides CDR1 MNHEY and CDR2 SVGAGI.